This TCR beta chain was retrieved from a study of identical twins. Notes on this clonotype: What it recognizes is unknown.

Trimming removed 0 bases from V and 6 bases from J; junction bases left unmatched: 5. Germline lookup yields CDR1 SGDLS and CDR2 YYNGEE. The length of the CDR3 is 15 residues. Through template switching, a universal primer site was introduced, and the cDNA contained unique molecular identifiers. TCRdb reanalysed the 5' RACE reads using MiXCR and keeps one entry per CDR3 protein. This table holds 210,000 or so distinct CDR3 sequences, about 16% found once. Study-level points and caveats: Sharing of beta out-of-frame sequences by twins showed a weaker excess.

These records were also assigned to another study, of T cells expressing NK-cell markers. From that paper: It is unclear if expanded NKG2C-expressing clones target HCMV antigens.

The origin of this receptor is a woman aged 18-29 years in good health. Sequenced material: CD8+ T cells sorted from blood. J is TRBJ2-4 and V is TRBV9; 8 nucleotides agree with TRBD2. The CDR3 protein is CASSVGAGERNIQYF. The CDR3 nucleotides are TGTGCCAGCAGCGTAGGAGCGGGAGAGAGAAACATTCAGTACTTC.